This T cell receptor (beta chain) is from a study of blood T cell repertoires in COVID-19. On the study more broadly: Both acute and convalescent COVID-19 samples were obtained from the United States, Italy and Spain. Nucleic acid was either cDNA or gDNA, and it came from T cells, B-cell-depleted T cells, or PBMCs.

In the original processing: Reference gene primer amplification yielded estimated nucleated cell counts. Profiling relied on immunoSEQ multiplex PCR, and the TCRdb table lists in-frame clones only, not all of them. V and J calls and clone size come straight from that table; D and trimming were deduced from the DNA. The sample gives approximately 230,000 clones, around 89% of which show up once; 6% to 6.5% is in the top ten. From germline, CDR1 is SGHDN and CDR2 FVKESK. CDR3 size: 17 residues. V lost 6 bases to trimming and J lost 8 bases; unmatched junction nucleotides: 14. This TCR was recovered from a woman aged 30 to 39 with COVID-19, enrolled during active disease. V and J are TRBV14 and TRBJ1-6; 9 bases agree with TRBD1. The sequenced material came from peripheral blood. CDR3 in amino acids: CASRPNPPGQGHSPLHF. CDR3 bases: TGTGCCAGCAGACCAAACCCGCCGGGACAGGGACATTCACCCCTCCACTTT.